The rows below give T cell receptor beta chains drawn from one sample of a study of T cell repertoires in aging, cancer and after chemotherapy. TCRdb re-derived calls from the multiplex PCR reads in MiXCR, one entry per CDR3 protein. The table lists about 10,000 distinct CDR3 sequences, approximately 40% of them singletons. The material sequenced was blood. The receptors were sampled from a human donor in good health. The CDR3 runs from the conserved cysteine through the conserved F or W. D genes are given only for firm matches. Size is stated for part of the rows, as once, few or many counts, or as a class when the clone is expanded.

CDR3 length: 15; V gene: TRBV27; clone size: few; D gene: NA; J gene: TRBJ2-1; CDR3 protein: CASSFWGTPMDEQFF; CDR3 DNA: TGTGCCAGCAGTTTCTGGGGAACCCCAATGGATGAGCAGTTCTTC
CDR3 length: 14; V gene: TRBV29-1; clone size: NA; D gene: TRBD1; J gene: TRBJ2-5; CDR3 protein: CSVKPGTGRKTQYF; CDR3 DNA: TGCAGCGTGAAACCCGGGACAGGGCGGAAGACCCAGTACTTC
CDR3 length: 11; V gene: TRBV27; clone size: NA; D gene: NA; J gene: TRBJ2-7; CDR3 protein: CASSSSHEQYF; CDR3 DNA: TGTGCCAGCAGTTCCTCACACGAGCAGTACTTC
CDR3 length: 15; V gene: TRBV12-3/TRBV12-4; clone size: NA; D gene: NA; J gene: TRBJ1-5; CDR3 protein: CASSRTGGDNQPQHF; CDR3 DNA: TGTGCCAGCAGTCGTACCGGGGGGGATAATCAGCCCCAGCATTTT
CDR3 length: 16; V gene: TRBV7-2; clone size: NA; D gene: NA; J gene: TRBJ1-1; CDR3 protein: CASSRTGNMGNTEAFF; CDR3 DNA: TGTGCCAGCAGCCGTACAGGGAATATGGGGAACACTGAAGCTTTCTTT
CDR3 length: 17; V gene: TRBV18; clone size: few; D gene: NA; J gene: TRBJ2-1; CDR3 protein: CASSPRLGLAAYNEQFF; CDR3 DNA: TGTGCCAGCTCACCTCGTCTAGGTCTAGCTGCTTACAATGAGCAGTTCTTC
CDR3 length: 14; V gene: TRBV6-5; clone size: few; D gene: NA; J gene: TRBJ2-5; CDR3 protein: CASRQGYASETQYF; CDR3 DNA: TGTGCCAGCAGACAAGGATACGCTTCGGAGACCCAGTACTTC
CDR3 length: 17; V gene: TRBV12-3/TRBV12-4; clone size: medium-sized; D gene: TRBD2; J gene: TRBJ2-1; CDR3 protein: CASSLVAGGGARNEQFF; CDR3 DNA: TGTGCCAGCAGTTTAGTAGCGGGAGGGGGAGCGCGCAATGAGCAGTTCTTC
CDR3 length: 13; V gene: TRBV18; clone size: NA; D gene: NA; J gene: TRBJ2-5; CDR3 protein: CASSPTSGETQYF; CDR3 DNA: TGTGCCAGCTCACCCACTTCGGGGGAGACCCAGTACTTC
CDR3 length: 12; V gene: TRBV29-1; clone size: medium-sized; D gene: TRBD2; J gene: TRBJ2-1; CDR3 protein: CSVDNVGLAGYF; CDR3 DNA: TGCAGCGTTGACAATGTGGGACTAGCGGGTTACTTC
CDR3 length: 14; V gene: TRBV6-4; clone size: NA; D gene: NA; J gene: TRBJ2-1; CDR3 protein: CASRLAQGGHEQFF; CDR3 DNA: TGTGCCAGCAGGCTAGCCCAAGGGGGGCATGAGCAGTTCTTC
CDR3 length: 15; V gene: TRBV30; clone size: NA; D gene: TRBD2; J gene: TRBJ2-3; CDR3 protein: CAWSVLKGTKTTQYF; CDR3 DNA: TGTGCCTGGAGTGTACTGAAAGGGACTAAGACTACGCAGTATTTT
CDR3 length: 15; V gene: TRBV7-9; clone size: once; D gene: TRBD2; J gene: TRBJ2-1; CDR3 protein: CASSARGAGYNEQFF; CDR3 DNA: TGTGCCAGCAGCGCGCGGGGGGCAGGCTACAATGAGCAGTTCTTC
CDR3 length: 14; V gene: TRBV7-2; clone size: few; D gene: TRBD2; J gene: TRBJ2-1; CDR3 protein: CASRYLAGVGEQFF; CDR3 DNA: TGTGCCAGCAGGTACCTAGCGGGGGTGGGTGAGCAGTTCTTC
CDR3 length: 15; V gene: TRBV7-9; clone size: NA; D gene: NA; J gene: TRBJ1-4; CDR3 protein: CASSFIGKLGEKLFF; CDR3 DNA: TGTGCCAGCAGCTTCATAGGGAAATTAGGTGAAAAACTGTTTTTT
CDR3 length: 13; V gene: TRBV20-1; clone size: NA; D gene: NA; J gene: TRBJ1-3; CDR3 protein: CSAWEQGVNTIYF; CDR3 DNA: TGCAGTGCCTGGGAACAGGGAGTTAACACCATATATTTT
CDR3 length: 11; V gene: TRBV15; clone size: NA; D gene: TRBD1; J gene: TRBJ1-5; CDR3 protein: CATGTGGDPYF; CDR3 DNA: TGTGCCACAGGGACAGGGGGCGACCCGTATTTT
CDR3 length: 15; V gene: TRBV19; clone size: medium-sized; D gene: NA; J gene: TRBJ2-2; CDR3 protein: CASSISFTIIGELFF; CDR3 DNA: TGTGCCAGTAGTATAAGTTTTACGATAATCGGGGAGCTGTTTTTT
CDR3 length: 15; V gene: TRBV11-2; clone size: NA; D gene: NA; J gene: TRBJ1-3; CDR3 protein: CASSLGATAGNTIYF; CDR3 DNA: TGTGCCAGCAGCTTAGGGGCGACAGCCGGAAACACCATATATTTT
CDR3 length: 16; V gene: TRBV19; clone size: few; D gene: TRBD2; J gene: TRBJ2-1; CDR3 protein: CASSIVPSGVYNEQFF; CDR3 DNA: TGTGCCAGTAGTATAGTTCCTAGCGGAGTCTACAATGAGCAGTTCTTC
CDR3 length: 14; V gene: TRBV27; clone size: medium-sized; D gene: NA; J gene: TRBJ2-7; CDR3 protein: CASSTRQVAYEQYF; CDR3 DNA: TGTGCCAGCAGTACACGACAGGTAGCCTACGAGCAGTACTTC
CDR3 length: 15; V gene: TRBV6-1; clone size: NA; D gene: NA; J gene: TRBJ2-5; CDR3 protein: CASSYQQGVGETQYF; CDR3 DNA: TGTGCCAGCAGTTACCAACAGGGAGTCGGAGAGACCCAGTACTTC
CDR3 length: 16; V gene: TRBV6-2/TRBV6-3; clone size: few; D gene: NA; J gene: TRBJ2-3; CDR3 protein: CASSPGARRRTDTQYF; CDR3 DNA: TGTGCCAGCAGTCCAGGGGCGCGTCGCCGCACAGATACGCAGTATTTT
CDR3 length: 18; V gene: TRBV5-4; clone size: NA; D gene: TRBD1; J gene: TRBJ1-2; CDR3 protein: CASSLGQGIRGPLYGYTF; CDR3 DNA: TGTGCCAGCAGCTTAGGACAGGGGATCCGAGGGCCCCTCTATGGCTACACCTTC
CDR3 length: 16; V gene: TRBV24-1; clone size: NA; D gene: TRBD1; J gene: TRBJ2-1; CDR3 protein: CATSDPGQGARNEQFF; CDR3 DNA: TGTGCCACCAGTGACCCTGGACAGGGGGCGCGCAATGAGCAGTTCTTC
CDR3 length: 17; V gene: TRBV5-5; clone size: NA; D gene: TRBD2; J gene: TRBJ2-5; CDR3 protein: CASSSRTSGISGETQYF; CDR3 DNA: TGTGCCAGCAGCTCCCGGACTAGCGGGATATCTGGGGAGACCCAGTACTTC